The text below deals with one TCR beta chain. Generated by immunoSEQ multiplex PCR, the TCRdb table keeps only in-frame clones and is missing some. The repertoire has 2 million to 2.5 million clones, roughly 93% of them found once; the top ten carry about 0.39%. The CDR3 sequence is 14 residues long. Looked up from germline, CDR1 is LNHDA and CDR2 is SQIVND (reference sequence). The V and J ends lost 3 bases and 7 bases respectively, with 15 bases between them. The data derive from a study of shared clonotypes between healthy human individuals. The chain links TRBV19 to TRBJ1-1; D gene unclear. This sequence was found in a man aged 18 to 29 in good health. Some clones in this sample may be carry-over from other donors' samples. The sample was naive CD4+ T cells from PBMCs. Regarding subset: CD45RA+ positively selected. The CDR3: CASSIPRVASEAFF. For the CDR3, the DNA is TGTGCCAGTAGTATCCCACGAGTGGCCAGTGAAGCTTTCTTT. Full variable domain (missing parts from reference TRBV19 and TRBJ1-1): DGGITQSPKYLFRKEGQNVTLSCEQNLNHDAMYWYRQDPGQGLRLIYYSQIVNDFQKGDIAEGYSVSREKKESFPLTVTSAQKNPTAFYLCASSIPRVASEAFFGQGTRLTVV.